Listed here are 14 T cell receptor beta chains from one sample, sequenced in a study of cytomegalovirus exposure and HLA in healthy donors (dated by TCRdb to the late 2010s). Library preparation was by the immunoSEQ multiplex PCR assay. A mixture of 60 forward primers for TCR Vbeta segments and 13 reverse primers for TCR Jbeta segments was used in the multiplex PCR. Drawn from immuneACCESS, this table holds only the in-frame rearrangements with V and J called that TCRdb kept. Clones are partly lost; checked studies trace under half to an unresolved V gene and leave the rest unexplained. For this sample the table gives 130,000 to 150,000 clones, of which around four fifths were detected only once. The ten largest clones add up to over 1% of the sample. What was sequenced was PBMCs. Source of these receptors: a male donor in good health and CMV-seropositive.

The CDR3 sequence: CASSLRGSYGYTF. CDR3 DNA sequence: TGTGCCAGCAGCTTACGGGGGTCCTATGGCTACACCTTC. The V call is TRBV7-9, the J call TRBJ1-2; tentatively, D is TRBD1 (5 bases). The germline V gene has CDR1 SEHNR and CDR2 FQNEAQ (reference sequence). Trimming took 2 bases from V and 4 from J, leaving 8 bases between them. CDR3 size: 13 residues.

The CDR3 loop is CASSGWGGMDTEAFF. The CDR3 coding sequence is TGTGCCAGTAGTGGGTGGGGGGGTATGGACACTGAAGCTTTCTTT. The chain couples TRBV19 to TRBJ1-1, with D possibly TRBD1 on 5 matching bases. CDR3 length: 15 residues. The V gene lost 5 bases and the J gene lost 3 bases, with 16 bases spanning the gap. From germline, CDR1 is LNHDA and CDR2 SQIVND (reference sequence).

The V and J genes are TRBV7-9 and TRBJ2-2; D is unclear. Trimming cost V 2 bases and J 3 bases, with 4 bases left between them. Germline lookup yields CDR1 SEHNR and CDR2 FQNEAQ (reference sequence). The CDR3 loop spans 13 amino acids. CDR3 bases: TGTGCCAGCAGCTTACTAGACACCGGGGAGCTGTTTTTT. It encodes CASSLLDTGELFF.

The J gene is TRBJ2-2, the V gene TRBV2; 7 bases line up with TRBD2. Germline lookup yields CDR1 SNHLY and CDR2 FYNNEI. This CDR3 is built from 15 residues. The junction had 9 bases not matched to a gene; V was cut back by 5 bases and J by 6 bases. Written as DNA, the CDR3 is TGTGCCAGCAGTAAGCAAACCCGGGGGGCCGGGGAGCTGTTTTTT. It encodes CASSKQTRGAGELFF.

A word on this clone: Germline is not matched at one junction end, which may reflect a read error. For the CDR3, the DNA is TGTGCCAGTAGCGGGACAGAAAACTATGGCTACCCCTTC. Its protein product is CASSGTENYGYPF. The chain has TRBV19 and TRBJ1-2; TRBD1 matches 7 bases. Germline V gene sequence: CDR1 LNHDA, CDR2 SQIVND (reference sequence). This CDR3 is 13 amino acids long. Based on the CDR3 plus reference TRBV19 and TRBJ1-2, the full variable domain is DGGITQSPKYLFRKEGQNVTLSCEQNLNHDAMYWYRQDPGQGLRLIYYSQIVNDFQKGDIAEGYSVSREKKESFPLTVTSAQKNPTAFYLCASSGTENYGYPFGSGTRLTVV.

This chain connects TRBV9 to TRBJ2-5; the D gene is possibly TRBD2 (7 bases). Germline assignment: CDR1 SGDLS and CDR2 YYNGEE. The V and J ends lost 3 bases and 5 bases respectively, with 14 bases between them. CDR3 length: 14 amino acids. In nucleotides, the CDR3 is TGTGCCAGCAGCGAGGGGGGGGGTTTGGAGACCCAGTACTTC. It translates to CASSEGGGLETQYF.

This clone was counted between two and nine times. J is TRBJ1-2 and V is TRBV6-5, with D tentatively TRBD1 (5 bases). Trimming took off 2 bases at V and 7 bases at J, with 11 bases between the two ends. The CDR3 contains 13 residues. The germline CDR1 and CDR2 sequences are MNHEY and SVGAGI. CDR3 in amino acids: CASSYTYRTGYTF. In DNA, the CDR3 is TGTGCCAGCAGTTACACCTACAGGACTGGCTACACCTTC.

The chain employs TRBV5-1 and TRBJ2-2, with 7 nucleotides matching TRBD1. Trimming removed 3 bases from V and 4 bases from J; junction bases left unmatched: 6. From germline, CDR1 is SGHRS and CDR2 YFSETQ. This CDR3 has 15 amino acids. The CDR3 protein is CASSWDSGGTGELFF. The CDR3 DNA reads TGCGCCAGCAGCTGGGACAGCGGCGGCACCGGGGAGCTGTTTTTT.

V gene TRBV30 combines with J gene TRBJ1-1; no clear D. Germline lookup yields CDR1 GTSNPN and CDR2 SVGIG (reference sequence). The CDR3 sequence is 13 residues long. Trimming cost V 3 bases and J 1 base, with 9 bases left between them. The CDR3: CAWSLPSNTEAFF. CDR3 nucleotide sequence: TGTGCCTGGAGCCTCCCCTCGAACACTGAAGCTTTCTTT.

The chain joins TRBV9 to TRBJ2-1; 12 positions agree with TRBD2. J lost 10 bases, V lost 0 bases, and 8 bases had no gene match. This CDR3 is built from 16 residues. In germline, CDR1 is SGDLS, CDR2 YYNGEE. DNA for the CDR3: TGTGCCAGCAGCGTAGTAGGACTAGCGGGATCGGGGGAGCAGTTCTTC. It specifies CASSVVGLAGSGEQFF.

This clone was observed a single time. The chain has TRBV6-5 and TRBJ1-2, with D uncertain. The CDR3 loop spans 15 amino acids. The germline V gene encodes CDR1 MNHEY and CDR2 SVGAGI. V was cut by 2 bases and J by 8 bases, with 18 bases left in between. CDR3 sequence reads: CASSYASTQIQGYTF. CDR3 in DNA: TGTGCCAGCAGTTACGCCTCAACACAGATTCAGGGCTACACCTTC.

V gene TRBV7-9 combines with J gene TRBJ2-3, with TRBD2 matching 7 bases. The CDR3 covers 14 residues. Trimming removed 10 bases from V and 3 bases from J; junction bases left unmatched: 10. Germline lookup yields CDR1 SEHNR and CDR2 FQNEAQ (reference sequence). This CDR3 is CAIGRGGYTDTQYF. CDR3 nucleotide sequence: TGTGCCATCGGCCGGGGAGGGTATACAGATACGCAGTATTTT.

The gene calls are TRBV5-4 and TRBJ2-2; 11 bases map to TRBD2. V lost 4 bases, J lost 2 bases, and 10 bases stayed unmatched. The CDR3 extends over 18 amino acids. The V gene's germline CDR1 is SGHNT and CDR2 YYREEE (reference sequence). Here the CDR3 reads CASSPLAGGLINTGELFF. The CDR3 region has the DNA TGTGCCAGCAGCCCCCTAGCGGGAGGTCTTATAAACACCGGGGAGCTGTTTTTT. The variable domain in full, with the rest retrieved from reference TRBV5-4 and TRBJ2-2, is ETGVTQSPTHLIKTRGQQVTLRCSSQSGHNTVSWYQQALGQGPQFIFQYYREEENGRGNFPPRFSGLQFPNYSSELNVNALELDDSALYLCASSPLAGGLINTGELFFGEGSRLTVL.

The chain employs TRBV20-1 and TRBJ2-2, with no clear D. This CDR3 has 11 residues. CDR1 and CDR2 (germline): DFQATT, SNEGSKA (reference sequence). Trimming removed 5 bases at V and 1 base at J, with 2 bases between. In DNA form, the CDR3 reads TGCAGTGCTCAGAACACCGGGGAGCTGTTTTTT. Amino acid sequence: CSAQNTGELFF.